The clone carrying this T cell receptor (beta chain) was counted between two and nine times. Exclusions: uncontrolled infection, other autoimmune disease, pregnancy, lactation. From RNA transcripts, TCR beta CDR3 regions were amplified. Primed by the HTBI set, a first-round RT-PCR was run on the TCR CDR3. TCRdb used MiXCR to reprocess the multiplex PCR reads, holding one entry per CDR3 protein. The sample carries hundreds of thousands of distinct CDR3 sequences, less than 25% recorded once. The sample originates from a study of T cells in Graves' hyperthyroidism and ophthalmopathy. Trimming removed 4 bases from V and 4 bases from J; junction bases left unmatched: 9. The CDR3 contains 16 residues. The V gene's germline CDR1 is MGHRA and CDR2 YSYEKL.

Input material: blood. The chain has TRBV4-1 and TRBJ2-5; 10 bases line up with TRBD1. This receptor was obtained from a young man with Graves' ophthalmopathy. DNA for the CDR3: TGCGCCAGCAGCCCGATCGGACAGGGGGATCCAGAGACCCAGTACTTC. Encoded protein: CASSPIGQGDPETQYF.